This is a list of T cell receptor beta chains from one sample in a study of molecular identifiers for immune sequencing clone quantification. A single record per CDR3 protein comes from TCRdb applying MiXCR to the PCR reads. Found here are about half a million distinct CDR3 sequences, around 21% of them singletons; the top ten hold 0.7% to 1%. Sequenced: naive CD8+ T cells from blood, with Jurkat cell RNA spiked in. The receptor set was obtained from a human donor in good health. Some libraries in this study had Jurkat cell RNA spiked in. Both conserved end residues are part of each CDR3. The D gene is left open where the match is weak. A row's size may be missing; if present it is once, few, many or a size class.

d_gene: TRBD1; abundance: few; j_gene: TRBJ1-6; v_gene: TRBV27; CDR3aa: CASSTRDSRSSYNSPLHF; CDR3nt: TGTGCCAGCAGTACCCGGGACAGCCGAAGCTCCTATAATTCACCCCTCCACTTT
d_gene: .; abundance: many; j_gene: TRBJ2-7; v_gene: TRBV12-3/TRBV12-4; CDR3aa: CASSQGLERGQYF; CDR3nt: TGTGCCAGCAGCCAAGGGTTGGAACGGGGGCAGTACTTC
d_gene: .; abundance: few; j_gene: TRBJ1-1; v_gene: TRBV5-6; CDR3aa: CASSLAVGTMNTEAFF; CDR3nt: TGTGCCAGCAGCTTGGCGGTGGGCACCATGAACACTGAAGCTTTCTTT
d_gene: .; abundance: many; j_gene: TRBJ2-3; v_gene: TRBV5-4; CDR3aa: CASSQLLWTDTQYF; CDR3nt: TGTGCCAGCAGCCAATTGCTGTGGACAGATACGCAGTATTTT
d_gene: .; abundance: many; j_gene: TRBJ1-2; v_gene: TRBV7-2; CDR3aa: CASSLALGGANYGYTF; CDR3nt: TGTGCCAGCAGCTTAGCGCTAGGTGGAGCTAACTATGGCTACACCTTC
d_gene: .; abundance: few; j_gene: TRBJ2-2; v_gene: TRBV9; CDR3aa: CASSVAWRGTGELFF; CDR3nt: TGTGCCAGCAGCGTAGCTTGGCGGGGTACCGGGGAGCTGTTTTTT
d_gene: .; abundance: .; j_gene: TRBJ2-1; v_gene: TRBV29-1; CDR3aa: CSVEGAAGITCNEQFF; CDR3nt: TGCAGCGTTGAAGGCGCTGCGGGCATCACCTGCAATGAGCAGTTCTTC
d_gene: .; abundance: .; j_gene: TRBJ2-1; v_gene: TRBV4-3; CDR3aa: CASSQGAGGESPYNEQFF; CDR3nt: TGCGCCAGCAGCCAAGGGGCAGGAGGGGAAAGCCCCTACAATGAGCAGTTCTTC
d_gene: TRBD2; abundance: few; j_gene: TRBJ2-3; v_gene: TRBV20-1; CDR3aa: CSARDKASGSIDTQYF; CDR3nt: TGCAGTGCTAGAGATAAGGCTAGCGGGAGTATAGATACGCAGTATTTT
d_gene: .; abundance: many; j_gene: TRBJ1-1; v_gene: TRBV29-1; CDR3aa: CSGGLNTEAFF; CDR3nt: TGCAGCGGAGGGCTGAACACTGAAGCTTTCTTT
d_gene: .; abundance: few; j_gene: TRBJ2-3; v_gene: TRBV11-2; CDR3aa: CASSLYVGTHTDTQYF; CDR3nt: TGTGCCAGCAGCTTATATGTCGGAACCCACACAGATACGCAGTATTTT
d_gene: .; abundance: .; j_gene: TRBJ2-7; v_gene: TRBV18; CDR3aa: CASSLSGGGQSYEQYF; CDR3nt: TGTGCCAGCTCACTATCCGGCGGGGGACAGTCCTACGAGCAGTACTTC
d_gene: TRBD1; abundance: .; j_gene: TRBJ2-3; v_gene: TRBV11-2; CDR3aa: CASSPETGQGTDTQYF; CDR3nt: TGTGCCAGCAGCCCGGAGACAGGGCAAGGAACAGATACGCAGTATTTT
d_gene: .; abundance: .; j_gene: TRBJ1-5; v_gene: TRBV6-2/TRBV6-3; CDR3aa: CAPRSGQPQHF; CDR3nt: TGTGCCCCAAGATCCGGTCAGCCCCAGCATTTT
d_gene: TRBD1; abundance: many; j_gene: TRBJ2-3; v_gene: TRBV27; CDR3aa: CACRTGAGYTDTQYF; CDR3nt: TGTGCCTGCCGGACAGGGGCCGGGTACACAGATACGCAGTATTTT
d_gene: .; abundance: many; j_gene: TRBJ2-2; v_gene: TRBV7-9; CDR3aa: CASSLPGSGELFF; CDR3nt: TGTGCCAGCAGCTTACCTGGTAGCGGGGAGCTGTTTTTT
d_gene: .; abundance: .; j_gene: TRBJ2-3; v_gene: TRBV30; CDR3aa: CAWSVMTDTQYF; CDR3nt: TGTGCCTGGAGTGTGATGACAGATACGCAGTATTTT
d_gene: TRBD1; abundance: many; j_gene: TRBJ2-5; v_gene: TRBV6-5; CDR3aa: CASSYSVAGGIDEETQYF; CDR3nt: TGTGCCAGCAGTTACTCGGTGGCAGGGGGTATAGATGAAGAGACCCAGTACTTC
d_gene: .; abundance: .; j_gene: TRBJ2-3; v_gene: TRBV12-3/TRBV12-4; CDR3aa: CASSFSGEQTLNTDTQYF; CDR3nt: TGTGCCAGCAGTTTCTCGGGTGAGCAGACCTTAAACACAGATACGCAGTATTTT
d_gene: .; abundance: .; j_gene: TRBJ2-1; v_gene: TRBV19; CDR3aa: CASSPSGPLAGYNEQLF; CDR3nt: TGTGCCAGTAGCCCCTCCGGTCCACTAGCTGGTTACAATGAGCAGCTCTTC
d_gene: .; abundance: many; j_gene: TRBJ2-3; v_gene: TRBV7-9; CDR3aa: CASLPTSTDTQYF; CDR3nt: TGTGCCAGCCTACCCACTAGCACAGATACGCAGTATTTT
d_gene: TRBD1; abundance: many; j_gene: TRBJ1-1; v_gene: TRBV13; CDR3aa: CASSSTGAAGTEAFF; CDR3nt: TGTGCCAGCAGCTCCACAGGGGCCGCGGGCACTGAAGCTTTCTTT
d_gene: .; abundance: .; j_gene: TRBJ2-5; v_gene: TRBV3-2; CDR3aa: CASSPPIPDRGTTQYF; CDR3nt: TGTGCCAGCAGCCCTCCGATCCCGGACAGGGGGACGACCCAGTACTTC
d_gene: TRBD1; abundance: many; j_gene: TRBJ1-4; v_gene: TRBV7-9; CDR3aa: CASVEGADEKLFF; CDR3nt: TGTGCCAGTGTGGAGGGGGCGGATGAAAAACTGTTTTTT
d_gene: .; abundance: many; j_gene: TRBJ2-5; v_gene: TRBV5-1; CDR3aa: CASSPDNHQETQYF; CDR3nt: TGCGCCAGCAGCCCCGACAATCACCAAGAGACCCAGTACTTC
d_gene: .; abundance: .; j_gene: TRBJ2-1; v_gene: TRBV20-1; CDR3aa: CSAPPMWRADYNEQFF; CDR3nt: TGCAGTGCTCCCCCGATGTGGCGGGCAGACTACAATGAGCAGTTCTTC
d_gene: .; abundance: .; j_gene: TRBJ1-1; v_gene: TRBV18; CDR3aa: CASSPEQNTEAFF; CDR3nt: TGTGCCAGCTCACCCGAACAGAACACTGAAGCTTTCTTT
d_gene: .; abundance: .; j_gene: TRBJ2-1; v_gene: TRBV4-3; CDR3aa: CASSSMNYNEQFF; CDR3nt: TGCGCCAGCAGCTCCATGAACTACAATGAGCAGTTCTTC
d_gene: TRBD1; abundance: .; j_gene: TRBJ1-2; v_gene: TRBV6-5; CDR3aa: CASSYTGGDGYTF; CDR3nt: TGTGCCAGCAGTTACACAGGGGGCGACGGCTACACCTTC
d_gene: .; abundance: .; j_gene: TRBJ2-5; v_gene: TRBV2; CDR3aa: CASSETDSQETQYF; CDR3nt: TGTGCCAGCAGTGAAACAGATTCCCAAGAGACCCAGTACTTC
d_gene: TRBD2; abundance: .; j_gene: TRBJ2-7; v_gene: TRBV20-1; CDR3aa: CSANTLLAGEYEQYF; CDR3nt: TGCAGTGCTAATACTCTACTAGCGGGAGAATACGAGCAGTACTTC
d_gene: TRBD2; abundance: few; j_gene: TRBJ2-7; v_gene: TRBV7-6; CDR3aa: CASSLYTAGGAAYEQYF; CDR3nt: TGTGCCAGCAGCCTATATACGGCGGGAGGGGCTGCCTACGAGCAGTACTTC
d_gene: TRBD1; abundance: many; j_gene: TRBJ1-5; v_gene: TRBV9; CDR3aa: CASSASGTGDNQPQHF; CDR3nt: TGTGCCAGCAGCGCGAGCGGGACAGGGGACAATCAGCCCCAGCATTTT
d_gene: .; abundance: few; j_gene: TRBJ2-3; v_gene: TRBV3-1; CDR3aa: CASSYDTPWLDTQYF; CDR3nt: TGTGCCAGCAGCTATGACACACCTTGGCTGGATACGCAGTATTTT
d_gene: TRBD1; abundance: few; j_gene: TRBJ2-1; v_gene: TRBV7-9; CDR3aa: CASSLDSADWQGASYNEQFF; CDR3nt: TGTGCCAGCAGCTTAGATTCAGCGGATTGGCAGGGGGCTTCCTACAATGAGCAGTTCTTC
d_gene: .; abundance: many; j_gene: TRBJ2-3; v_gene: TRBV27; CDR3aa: CASSTLLVSGTDTQYF; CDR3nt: TGTGCCAGCAGTACCCTACTAGTATCTGGCACAGATACGCAGTATTTT
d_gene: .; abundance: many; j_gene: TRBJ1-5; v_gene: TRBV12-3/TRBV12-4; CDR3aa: CASNHQGSHQPQHF; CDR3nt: TGTGCCAGCAACCACCAGGGGTCCCATCAGCCCCAGCATTTT
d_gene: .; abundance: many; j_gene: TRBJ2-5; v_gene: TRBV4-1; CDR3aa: CASSQEDDPGRTSF; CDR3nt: TGCGCCAGCAGCCAAGAGGACGACCCGGGACGTACTAGCTTC
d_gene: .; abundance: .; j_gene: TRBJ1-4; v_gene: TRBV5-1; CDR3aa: CASSLAYGEKLFF; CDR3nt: TGCGCCAGCAGCTTGGCCTACGGGGAAAAACTGTTTTTT
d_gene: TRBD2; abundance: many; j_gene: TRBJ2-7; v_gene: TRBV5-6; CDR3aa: CASSLSSGRPQYF; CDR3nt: TGTGCCAGCAGCTTGTCCAGCGGGAGGCCACAGTACTTC
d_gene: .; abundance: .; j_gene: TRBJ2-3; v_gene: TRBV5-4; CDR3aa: CAGSSAGVGDTQYF; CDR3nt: TGTGCCGGCAGCTCCGCTGGGGTAGGAGATACGCAGTATTTT
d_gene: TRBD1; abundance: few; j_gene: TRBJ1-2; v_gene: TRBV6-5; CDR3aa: CASTGGNYGYTF; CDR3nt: TGTGCCAGCACAGGGGGGAACTATGGCTACACCTTC
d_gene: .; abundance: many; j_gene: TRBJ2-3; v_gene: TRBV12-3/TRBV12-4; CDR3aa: CASSFFRGVERSDTQYF; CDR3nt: TGTGCCAGCAGTTTTTTCCGGGGAGTGGAGAGGTCAGATACGCAGTATTTT
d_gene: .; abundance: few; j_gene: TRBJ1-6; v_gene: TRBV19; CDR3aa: CASKKIDQGSNSPLHF; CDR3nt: TGTGCCAGTAAAAAAATCGATCAGGGCAGCAATTCACCCCTCCACTTT
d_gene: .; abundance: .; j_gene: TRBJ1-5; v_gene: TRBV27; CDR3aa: CASSKQGSNQPQHF; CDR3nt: TGTGCCAGCAGTAAACAGGGTAGCAATCAGCCCCAGCATTTT
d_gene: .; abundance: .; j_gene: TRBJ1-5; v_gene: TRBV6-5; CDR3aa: CASSYRRGSGQPQHF; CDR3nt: TGTGCCAGCAGTTACAGGAGGGGAAGCGGGCAGCCCCAGCATTTT
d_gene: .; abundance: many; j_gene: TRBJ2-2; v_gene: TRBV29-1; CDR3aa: CSVAVGSTGELFF; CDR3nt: TGCAGCGTTGCAGTCGGTAGCACCGGGGAGCTGTTTTTT
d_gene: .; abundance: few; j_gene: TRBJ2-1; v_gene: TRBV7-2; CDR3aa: CASSLEAGIEQFF; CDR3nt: TGTGCCAGCAGCTTAGAGGCGGGTATTGAGCAGTTCTTC
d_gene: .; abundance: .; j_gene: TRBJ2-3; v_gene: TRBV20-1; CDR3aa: CSARFRGAYADTQYF; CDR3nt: TGCAGTGCTAGATTCAGGGGAGCGTACGCAGATACGCAGTATTTT
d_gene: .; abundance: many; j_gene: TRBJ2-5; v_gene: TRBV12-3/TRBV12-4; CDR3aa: CASSSTRAGETQYF; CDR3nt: TGTGCCAGCAGTTCGACACGGGCAGGAGAGACCCAGTACTTC
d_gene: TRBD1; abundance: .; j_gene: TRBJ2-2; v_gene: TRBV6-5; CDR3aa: CASTQRAGQGFTGELFF; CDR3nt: TGTGCCAGCACCCAAAGGGCGGGACAGGGTTTCACCGGGGAGCTGTTTTTT
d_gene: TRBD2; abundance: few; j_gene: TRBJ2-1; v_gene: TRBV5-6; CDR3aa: CASSLASGYNEQFF; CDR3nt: TGTGCCAGCAGCTTGGCTAGCGGCTACAATGAGCAGTTCTTC
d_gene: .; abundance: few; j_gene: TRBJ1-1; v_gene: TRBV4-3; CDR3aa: CASSQDLGYSTEAFF; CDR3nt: TGCGCCAGCAGCCAAGATCTGGGGTATTCCACTGAAGCTTTCTTT
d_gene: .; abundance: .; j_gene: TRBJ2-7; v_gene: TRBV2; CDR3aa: CASSEAEGGSYRAYEQYF; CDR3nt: TGTGCCAGCAGTGAAGCGGAGGGGGGCTCCTATCGGGCCTACGAGCAGTACTTC
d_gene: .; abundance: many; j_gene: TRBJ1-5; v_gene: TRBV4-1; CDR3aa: CASSQEGRDNQPQHF; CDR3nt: TGCGCCAGCAGCCAAGAGGGCAGAGACAATCAGCCCCAGCATTTT
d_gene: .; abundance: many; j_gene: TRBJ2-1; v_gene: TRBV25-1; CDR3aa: CASSDRHRSEQFF; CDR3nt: TGTGCCAGCAGTGACCGCCACCGAAGCGAGCAGTTCTTC
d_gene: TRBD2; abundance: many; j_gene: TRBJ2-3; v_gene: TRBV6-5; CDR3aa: CASSYSWREDTDTQYF; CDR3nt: TGTGCCAGCAGTTATTCTTGGCGGGAGGACACAGATACGCAGTATTTT
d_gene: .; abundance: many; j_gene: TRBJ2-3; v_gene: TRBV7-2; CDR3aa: CASSFYTTDTQYF; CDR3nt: TGTGCCAGCAGCTTTTATACCACAGATACGCAGTATTTT